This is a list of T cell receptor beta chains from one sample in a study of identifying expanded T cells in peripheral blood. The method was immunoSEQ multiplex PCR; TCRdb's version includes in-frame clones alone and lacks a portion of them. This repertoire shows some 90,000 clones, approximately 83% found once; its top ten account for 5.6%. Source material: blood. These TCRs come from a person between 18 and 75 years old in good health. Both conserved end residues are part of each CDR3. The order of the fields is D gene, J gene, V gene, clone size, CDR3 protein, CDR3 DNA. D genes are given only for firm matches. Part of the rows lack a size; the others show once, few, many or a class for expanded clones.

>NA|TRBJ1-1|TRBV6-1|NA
CASSETRNTEAFF
TGTGCCAGCAGTGAAACCAGGAACACTGAAGCTTTCTTT
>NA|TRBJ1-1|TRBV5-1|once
CASSLDGTDQAFF
TGCGCCAGCAGCTTGGATGGGACGGATCAAGCTTTCTTT
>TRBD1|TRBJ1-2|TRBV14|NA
CASSQLNLDRAYGYTF
TGTGCCAGCAGCCAACTGAACCTCGACAGGGCCTATGGCTACACCTTC
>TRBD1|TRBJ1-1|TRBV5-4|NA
CASSLRRGNRGTEAFF
TGTGCCAGCAGCTTGAGGAGGGGGAACAGGGGGACTGAAGCTTTCTTT
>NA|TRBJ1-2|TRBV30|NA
CAWDMGGGGYTF
TGTGCCTGGGACATGGGAGGTGGAGGCTACACCTTC
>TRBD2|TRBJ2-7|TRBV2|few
CASTRGASGEWGEQYF
TGTGCCAGCACCAGGGGGGCTAGCGGGGAGTGGGGCGAGCAGTACTTC
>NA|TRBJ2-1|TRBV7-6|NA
CASSFPGESGNEQFF
TGTGCCAGCAGCTTTCCAGGGGAAAGTGGCAATGAGCAGTTCTTC
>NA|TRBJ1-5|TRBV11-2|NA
CASSFSAGQPQHF
TGTGCCAGCAGCTTCTCGGCCGGTCAGCCCCAGCATTTT
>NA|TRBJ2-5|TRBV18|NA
CASSPLSETQYF
TGTGCCAGCTCACCACTGTCAGAGACCCAGTACTTC
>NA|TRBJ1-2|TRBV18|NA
CASSPGGAPLYGYTF
TGTGCCAGCTCACCCGGGGGAGCACCGCTCTATGGCTACACCTTC
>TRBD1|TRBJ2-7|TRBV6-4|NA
CASSGTGKGYEQYF
TGTGCCAGCAGCGGGACAGGGAAAGGCTACGAGCAGTACTTC
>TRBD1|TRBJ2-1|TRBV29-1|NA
CSLTGTGSYNEQFF
TGCAGCCTTACCGGGACAGGGTCCTACAATGAGCAGTTCTTC
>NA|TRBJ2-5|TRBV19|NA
CASSFGQTLQETQYF
TGTGCCAGTAGTTTCGGCCAGACGTTGCAAGAGACCCAGTACTTC
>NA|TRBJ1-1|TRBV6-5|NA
CASRWQGTNTEAFF
TGTGCCAGCAGGTGGCAGGGGACGAACACTGAAGCTTTCTTT
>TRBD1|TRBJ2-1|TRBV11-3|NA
CASSHRDRGYEQFF
TGTGCCAGCAGCCACCGGGACAGGGGGTATGAGCAGTTCTTC
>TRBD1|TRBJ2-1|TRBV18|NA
CASSVAGTGAYNEQFF
TGTGCCAGCTCTGTGGCCGGGACAGGGGCTTACAATGAGCAGTTCTTC
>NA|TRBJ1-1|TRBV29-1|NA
CSVLDSYMNTEAFF
TGCAGCGTTTTGGACTCTTACATGAACACTGAAGCTTTCTTT
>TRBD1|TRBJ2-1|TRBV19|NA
CASSIGQGNEQFF
TGTGCCAGTAGTATAGGACAGGGGAATGAGCAGTTCTTC
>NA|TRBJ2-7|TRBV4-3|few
CASSQDTGQGRRFSYEQYF
TGCGCCAGCAGCCAAGATACCGGCCAGGGTAGACGGTTCTCCTACGAGCAGTACTTC
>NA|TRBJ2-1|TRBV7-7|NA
CASSLRSYPDGYNEQFF
TGTGCCAGCAGCTTAAGGAGTTACCCGGACGGCTACAATGAGCAGTTCTTC
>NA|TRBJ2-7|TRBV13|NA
CASSARSYEQYF
TGTGCCAGCAGCGCTAGATCCTACGAGCAGTACTTC
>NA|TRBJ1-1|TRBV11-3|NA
CASNPPNRADTEAFF
TGTGCCAGCAACCCCCCTAACAGGGCCGACACTGAAGCTTTCTTT
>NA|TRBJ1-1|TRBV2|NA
CASRDGLGITEAFF
TGTGCCAGCAGGGACGGGTTGGGGATCACTGAAGCTTTCTTT
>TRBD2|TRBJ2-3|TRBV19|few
CASSMSSGGATDTQYF
TGTGCCAGTAGTATGTCTAGCGGGGGGGCTACAGATACGCAGTATTTT
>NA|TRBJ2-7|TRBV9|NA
CASSVGTGIMNYEQYF
TGTGCCAGCAGCGTAGGAACAGGGATTATGAACTACGAGCAGTACTTC
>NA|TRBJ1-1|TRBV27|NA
CASSGEGNTEAFF
TGTGCCAGCAGTGGGGAGGGGAACACTGAAGCTTTCTTT
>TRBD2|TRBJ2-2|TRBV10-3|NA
CAIRTISGGKAGELFF
TGTGCCATCAGGACAATTAGCGGGGGGAAGGCCGGGGAGCTGTTTTTT
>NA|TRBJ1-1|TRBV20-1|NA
CTLGVTEAFF
TGCACCCTGGGAGTAACTGAAGCTTTCTTT
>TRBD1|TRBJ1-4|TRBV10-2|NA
CASSGDGRGRLPNEKLFF
TGCGCCAGCAGTGGGGACGGGAGGGGGCGCTTACCTAATGAAAAACTGTTTTTT
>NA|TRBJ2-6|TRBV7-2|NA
CASSFFGANVLTF
TGTGCCAGCAGCTTTTTTGGGGCCAACGTCCTGACTTTC
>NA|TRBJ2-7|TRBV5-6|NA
CASSLDTYEQYF
TGTGCCAGCAGCTTGGACACCTACGAGCAGTACTTC
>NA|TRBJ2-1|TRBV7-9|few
CASSLGLVEGNEQFF
TGTGCCAGCAGCTTAGGACTCGTAGAGGGGAATGAGCAGTTCTTC
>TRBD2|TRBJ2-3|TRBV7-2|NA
CASSLLASGSTDTQYF
TGTGCCAGCAGCTTATTGGCTAGCGGGAGCACAGATACGCAGTATTTT
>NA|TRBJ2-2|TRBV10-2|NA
CASTAGESGELFF
TGCGCCAGCACGGCTGGGGAATCCGGGGAGCTGTTTTTT
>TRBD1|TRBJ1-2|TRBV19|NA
CASSRSPGGGYGYTF
TGTGCCAGTAGTAGGAGTCCAGGGGGCGGCTATGGCTACACCTTC
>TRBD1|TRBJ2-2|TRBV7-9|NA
CATNRQGGTGELFF
TGTGCCACGAACAGACAGGGGGGCACCGGGGAGCTGTTTTTT
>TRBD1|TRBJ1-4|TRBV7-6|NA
CASSRTHRGEEKLFF
TGTGCCAGCAGCCGAACCCACAGGGGGGAAGAAAAACTGTTTTTT
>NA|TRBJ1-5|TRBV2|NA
CASSLDRIGNQPQHF
TGTGCCAGCAGTCTTGACAGGATCGGCAATCAGCCCCAGCATTTT
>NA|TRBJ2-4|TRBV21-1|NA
CASSSRILGARIYLQYF
TGTGCCAGCAGCTCTCGGATATTAGGGGCCCGGATCTATCTTCAGTACTTC
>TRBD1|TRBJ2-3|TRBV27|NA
CASGPPDRGSDTQYF
TGTGCCAGCGGTCCCCCGGACAGGGGGTCAGATACGCAGTATTTT
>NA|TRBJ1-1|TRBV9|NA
CASGPGGEAFF
TGTGCCAGCGGCCCTGGGGGGGAAGCTTTCTTT
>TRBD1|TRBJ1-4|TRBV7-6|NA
CASSVGQGNEKLFF
TGTGCCAGCAGCGTCGGACAGGGGAATGAAAAACTGTTTTTT
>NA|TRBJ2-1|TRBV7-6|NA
CASSPRTAGSYNEQFF
TGTGCCAGCAGCCCCCGGACGGCAGGGTCCTACAATGAGCAGTTCTTC
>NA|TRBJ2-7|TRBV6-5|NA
CASSPGSGVHEQYF
TGTGCCAGCAGTCCGGGGTCAGGGGTCCACGAGCAGTACTTC
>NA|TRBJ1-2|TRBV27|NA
CASSLSLGRGYTF
TGTGCCAGCAGTTTATCATTGGGTCGGGGCTACACCTTC
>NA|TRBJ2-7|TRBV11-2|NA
CASSFTLLSSYEQYF
TGTGCCAGCAGCTTCACCCTCCTGAGCTCCTACGAGCAGTACTTC
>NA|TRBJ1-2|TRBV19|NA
CASSHGSTYNYGYTF
TGTGCCAGTAGTCACGGAAGCACTTATAACTATGGCTACACCTTC
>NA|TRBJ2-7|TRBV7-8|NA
CASSLGEVMGEQYF
TGTGCCAGCAGCTTAGGCGAGGTCATGGGCGAGCAGTACTTC
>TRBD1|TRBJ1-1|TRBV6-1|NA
CAGTVGNTEAFF
TGTGCCGGGACAGTTGGGAACACTGAAGCTTTCTTT
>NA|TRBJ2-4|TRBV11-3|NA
CASSLEPGLAKNIQYF
TGTGCCAGCAGCTTAGAGCCGGGACTTGCCAAAAACATTCAGTACTTC
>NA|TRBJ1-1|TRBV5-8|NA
CASPRSYRPEAFF
TGTGCCAGCCCAAGGTCCTACCGCCCTGAAGCTTTCTTT
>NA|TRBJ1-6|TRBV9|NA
CASSVGATNSPLHF
TGTGCCAGCAGCGTAGGAGCGACAAATTCACCCCTCCACTTT
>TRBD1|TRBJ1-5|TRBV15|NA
CATSKGTAEPNRPQHF
TGTGCCACCAGCAAAGGGACAGCCGAACCCAACCGGCCCCAGCATTTT
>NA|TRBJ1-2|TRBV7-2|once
CASSSGQLYGYTF
TGTGCCAGCAGCTCAGGACAGCTCTATGGCTACACCTTC
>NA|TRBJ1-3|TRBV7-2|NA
CASRRIFLSGNTIYF
TGTGCCAGCAGGCGGATATTCCTCTCTGGAAACACCATATATTTT
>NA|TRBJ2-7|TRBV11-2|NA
CASSFSVPYEQYF
TGTGCCAGCAGCTTTTCCGTACCCTACGAGCAGTACTTC
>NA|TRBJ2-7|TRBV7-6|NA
CASSRRQYGAYEQYF
TGTGCCAGCAGCCGTCGACAGTACGGCGCCTACGAGCAGTACTTC